This entry concerns a single T cell receptor beta chain. The antigen remains undetermined. The sample belongs to a study of T cell responses to AZD1222 COVID-19 vaccine. Overall study: Pooled in the analysis were second doses at about 4 or about 12 weeks. General study results and limits: Clonal diversity may have been underestimated in mostly white British donors. Within unmutated variant regions lay the reported targets of nearly half of spike-specific TCRs.

The CDR3 extends over 15 amino acids. Germline loops: CDR1 SGHTA, CDR2 FQGNSA. Trimming left V 5 bases short and J 8 bases short, with 21 bases between. The method was immunoSEQ multiplex PCR; TCRdb's version includes in-frame clones alone and lacks a portion of them. The data hold some 130,000 clones, with under 90% observed a single time. The V and J genes are TRBV7-2 and TRBJ1-2; tentative D call: TRBD1 (5 bases). The TCR comes from an adult in good health. Sample: peripheral blood, taken on day 0 of AZD1222 vaccination. The CDR3 spells CASSLPRGDSRGYTF. CDR3 coding DNA: TGTGCCAGCAGCCTCCCCCGAGGGGACTCGCGCGGCTACACCTTC.